This TCR beta chain was identified in a study of CD4+ T cells in melanoma. V trimming: 1 base; J trimming: 1 base; junction bases outside the gene matches: 14. CDR1 and CDR2 (germline): KGHDR, SFDVKD. The CDR3 length is 20 residues. Study-level results: A reported correlation linked neoantigen-specific CD4+ T cells to CD8+, macrophage and B cell function. Reportedly, melanoma neoantigen-specific CD4+ T cells showed varied differentiation states.

For this clone: Its specificity is not known.

Using immunoSEQ multiplex PCR, the repertoire was profiled, and TCRdb retains in-frame clones only, with some absent. This table has 6,600 or so clones, 65% appearing once. Sequencing was carried out using cells from a culture (not recorded whether cultured in vitro). This TCR derives from a human donor with melanoma. V gene TRBV24-1 combines with J gene TRBJ2-1; 8 bases are shared with TRBD2. Here the CDR3 reads CATSDFSGAERGGSYNEQFF. Written as DNA, the CDR3 is TGTGCCACCAGTGATTTTAGCGGGGCGGAACGGGGAGGGTCCTACAATGAGCAGTTCTTC.